These T cell receptor beta chains were read from a single sample in a study of T cells in Graves' hyperthyroidism and ophthalmopathy. TCRdb re-called the multiplex PCR reads through MiXCR, storing one row per CDR3 protein. This sample yields more than 500,000 distinct CDR3 sequences, of which 15% to 20% are seen a single time; about 29% belongs to the top ten. Sequencing input: blood. Receptor source: a woman aged 25 to 39 with Graves' ophthalmopathy. Both conserved end residues are part of each CDR3. A D gene is named only where the DNA matches it firmly. Size is stated for part of the rows, as once, few or many counts, or as a class when the clone is expanded.

D gene	V gene	clone size	J gene	CDR3 protein	CDR3 DNA
.	TRBV28	many	TRBJ2-5	CASSFGEVTETQYF	TGTGCCAGCAGTTTTGGCGAGGTTACCGAGACCCAGTACTTC
TRBD1	TRBV18	.	TRBJ1-4	CASSRPGTGLVGKLFF	TGTGCCAGCTCCCGTCCCGGGACAGGGTTGGTAGGAAAACTGTTTTTT
.	TRBV5-1	many	TRBJ2-1	CASSPSLGGSYNEQFF	TGCGCCAGCAGCCCGAGTTTGGGTGGCTCCTACAATGAGCAGTTCTTC
TRBD1	TRBV2	.	TRBJ2-3	CASSAGQGLGTDTQYF	TGTGCCAGCAGTGCGGGACAGGGGCTTGGGACAGATACGCAGTATTTT
.	TRBV5-6	many	TRBJ1-4	CASSLWVGEKLFF	TGTGCCAGCAGCTTGTGGGTAGGGGAAAAACTGTTTTTT
.	TRBV27	many	TRBJ2-7	CASSLGPPTSYEQYF	TGTGCCAGCAGTCTCGGCCCCCCCACCTCCTACGAGCAGTACTTC
.	TRBV30	.	TRBJ2-7	CAWTRAGVEQYF	TGTGCCTGGACCCGGGCCGGGGTGGAGCAGTACTTC
.	TRBV12-3/TRBV12-4	many	TRBJ2-5	CASSFVWEQETQYF	TGTGCCAGCAGTTTTGTCTGGGAGCAAGAGACCCAGTACTTC
.	TRBV28	few	TRBJ1-1	CASSGGTAFF	TGTGCCAGCAGTGGGGGTACAGCTTTCTTT
TRBD2	TRBV6-6	many	TRBJ2-5	CASSYSGTSGRAETQYF	TGTGCCAGCAGTTACTCAGGGACTAGCGGGAGGGCAGAGACCCAGTACTTC
.	TRBV30	many	TRBJ1-2	CAWRPGPTYGYTF	TGTGCCTGGAGGCCTGGGCCTACCTATGGCTACACCTTC